Given below is one TCR beta chain in context. As yet, its antigen is unknown. The data originate from a study of T cell clonotyping in hematopoietic cell transplantation. Findings and limits, study-wide: Graft donor and pretransplant recipient Inverse Simpson Index values predicted broader posttransplant TCR diversity.

Using immunoSEQ multiplex PCR, the repertoire was profiled, and TCRdb retains in-frame clones only, with some absent. The sample carries some 16,000 clones, over 90% recorded once. This CDR3 has 14 amino acids. Germline V gene data show CDR1 as SQVTM and CDR2 as ANQGSEA. The sample consisted of peripheral blood mononuclear cells. V and J are TRBV29-1 and TRBJ2-3; D possibly corresponds to TRBD2 (6 bases). The receptor's source is a man aged 35 to 55 in good health. Some clones in this sample may be carry-over from other donors' samples. The CDR3 DNA follows: TGCAGTACGGGGGTGCAAAATGTAGCAGATACGCAGTATTTT. The encoded protein is CSTGVQNVADTQYF.